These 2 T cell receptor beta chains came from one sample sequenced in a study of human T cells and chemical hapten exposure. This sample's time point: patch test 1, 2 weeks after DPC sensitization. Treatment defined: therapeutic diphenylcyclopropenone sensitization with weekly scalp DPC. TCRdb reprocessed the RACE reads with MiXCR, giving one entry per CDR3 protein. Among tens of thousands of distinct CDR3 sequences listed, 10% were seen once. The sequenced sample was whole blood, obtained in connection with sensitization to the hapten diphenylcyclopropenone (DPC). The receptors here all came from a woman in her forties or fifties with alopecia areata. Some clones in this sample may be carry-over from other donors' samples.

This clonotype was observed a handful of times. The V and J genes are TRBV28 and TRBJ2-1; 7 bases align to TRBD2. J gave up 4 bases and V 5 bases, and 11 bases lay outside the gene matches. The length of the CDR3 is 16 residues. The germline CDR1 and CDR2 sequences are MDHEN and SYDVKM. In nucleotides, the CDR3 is TGTGCCAGCAGTCAAACTAGCGCACTTTTATACAATGAGCAGTTCTTC. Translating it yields CASSQTSALLYNEQFF.

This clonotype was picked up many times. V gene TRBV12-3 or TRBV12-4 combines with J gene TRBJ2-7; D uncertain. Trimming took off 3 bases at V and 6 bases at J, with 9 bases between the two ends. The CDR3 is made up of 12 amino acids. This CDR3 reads CASSFLPSEQYF. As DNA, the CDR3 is TGTGCCAGCAGTTTTCTTCCGTCCGAGCAGTACTTC.